The text below deals with one TCR beta chain. The antigen is unknown. The sample originates from a study of blood T cells in healthy people across ages. A J-beta primer mix and a sample-barcoded 5' primer were used in a second PCR of about 7 to 12 cycles. TCRdb used MiXCR to reprocess the 5' RACE reads, holding one entry per CDR3 protein. This table has hundreds of thousands of distinct CDR3 sequences, 20% to 25% appearing once. Each sample used at least 7 million PBMCs. Whole-study results and caveats: Naive and antigen-experienced cells could not be conclusively compared, given unsorted PBMCs.

Sequenced input: blood. This clonotype was sampled from a man aged 65-85 years in good health.

CDR3 DNA: TGCAGTGCTAGAGATCGGCAGGGGAGAACTGACTATGGCTACACCTTC. Amino acid sequence: CSARDRQGRTDYGYTF. The chain uses TRBV20-1 and TRBJ1-2, with a possible D match to TRBD1 (6 bases). Trimming stripped 0 bases from V and 3 bases from J, with 17 bases between. The germline V gene has CDR1 DFQATT and CDR2 SNEGSKA (reference sequence). The CDR3 sequence is 16 residues long.